The TCR beta chain described here comes from a study of blood T cell repertoires in COVID-19. The CDR3 consists of 14 residues. J was trimmed by 3 bases and V by 5 bases; bases with no gene match: 5. Germline V CDR1 and CDR2: SGHAT, FQNNGV. Study processing details: Amplification of reference gene primers was used by the study to estimate nucleated cell counts. Here immunoSEQ multiplex PCR was the method, and the copy in TCRdb shows in-frame clones only, minus some. That table is the source of V, J and clone size, and D and trimming were worked out from the DNA. The profile shows about 94,000 clones, 80% of them singletons.

The sample consisted of peripheral blood. The TCR comes from a human donor in a cohort sampled during active COVID-19. The chain employs TRBV11-2 and TRBJ2-7, with 9 bases lining up with TRBD2. The CDR3 region is CASSKSSGNYEQYF. The CDR3 coding sequence is TGTGCCAGCAGCAAGTCTAGCGGGAACTACGAGCAGTACTTC.